One and the same sample provided the 25 T cell receptor beta chains below, sequenced in a study of early T cells in non-severe SARS-CoV-2 infection. TCRdb reprocessed the 5' RACE reads via MiXCR and lists one record per CDR3 protein. The sample shows roughly 40,000 distinct CDR3 sequences, more than 9% of them seen only once. The material sequenced was whole blood. The receptor source for this set is an adult who was a healthcare worker with PCR-confirmed SARS-CoV-2 infection or an uninfected control (not recorded which).

At least ten counts were recorded for this clonotype. The gene calls are TRBV18 and TRBJ2-1; 8 nucleotides align to TRBD1. The ends lost 3 bases at V and 8 bases at J; junction bases unmatched: 3. The CDR3 is 13 amino acids. Germline values: CDR1 KGHSH, CDR2 LQKENI. DNA of the CDR3: TGTGCCAGCTCACCCCGACAGGGGCATGAGCAGTTCTTC. Translated, it gives CASSPRQGHEQFF.

The chain joins TRBV20-1 to TRBJ2-5; TRBD2 aligns across 10 bases. V lost 0 bases to trimming and J lost 5 bases; unmatched junction nucleotides: 6. The CDR3 covers 15 residues. Germline CDR1 is DFQATT and CDR2 is SNEGSKA (reference sequence). The CDR3 sequence: CSARDVAGGMETQYF. The CDR3 region has the DNA TGCAGTGCTAGAGATGTAGCGGGAGGAATGGAGACCCAGTACTTC.

This clonotype was observed a handful of times. CDR3 in amino acids: CASSQNRGRGTDTQYF. CDR3 nucleotides: TGTGCCAGCAGTCAGAACAGGGGGAGAGGCACAGATACGCAGTATTTT. The chain has TRBV2 and TRBJ2-3; TRBD1 agrees at 8 bases. The germline gives CDR1 SNHLY, CDR2 FYNNEI. V shed 5 bases, J shed 1 base, and the junction held 8 bases outside the gene matches. This CDR3 spans 16 amino acids.

The chain employs TRBV7-9 and TRBJ1-3, with D possibly being TRBD1 (6 bases). This CDR3 has 14 residues. Between the trimmed V and J ends, which lost 1 base and 4 bases, there was a span of 8 bases. The germline V gene has CDR1 SEHNR and CDR2 FQNEAQ (reference sequence). CDR3 in DNA: TGTGCCAGCAGCTTAGGGACAGCCGGAAACACCATATATTTT. Translating it yields CASSLGTAGNTIYF.

The V gene is TRBV25-1, the J gene TRBJ1-6, with D hard to call. CDR1 is MGHDK and CDR2 is SYGVNS in the germline V gene. The CDR3 has 13 residues. V was shortened by 8 bases and J by 0 bases, with 5 bases between the two germline ends. DNA of the CDR3: TGTGCCAGCTTGAGCTCCTATAATTCACCCCTCCACTTT. This encodes CASLSSYNSPLHF.

The genes are TRBV6-1 and TRBJ1-5; no clear D. The germline V gene has CDR1 MNHNS and CDR2 SASEGT. The CDR3 has 12 amino acids. Trimming took off 8 bases at V and 4 bases at J, with 9 bases between the two ends. The CDR3 reads CASGVSNQPQHF. The CDR3 bases are TGTGCCAGCGGGGTCTCGAATCAGCCCCAGCATTTT.

This clonotype was detected many times. The chain uses TRBV24-1 and TRBJ2-2; a possible D gene is TRBD2 (5 bases). V was clipped by 10 bases and J by 0 bases, with 11 bases between them. CDR1 and CDR2 from the germline V gene are KGHDR and SFDVKD. There are 14 residues in the CDR3. CDR3 DNA: TGTGCCACAGCCCGAGGGACGAACACCGGGGAGCTGTTTTTT. Amino acids: CATARGTNTGELFF.

J is TRBJ2-5 and V is TRBV7-6; D not resolved. The CDR3 is made up of 12 amino acids. Germline lookup yields CDR1 SGHVS and CDR2 FNYEAQ. V gave up 5 bases and J gave up 4 bases, with 8 bases separating them. The CDR3 nucleotides are TGTGCCAGCAGCCGATGGAGAGAGACCCAGTACTTC. This sequence encodes CASSRWRETQYF. Looking up the rest from reference TRBV7-6 and TRBJ2-5 gives the full variable domain: GAGVSQSPRYKVTKRGQDVALRCDPISGHVSLYWYRQALGQGPEFLTYFNYEAQQDKSGLPNDRFSAERPEGSISTLTIQRTEQRDSAMYRCASSRWRETQYFGPGTRLLVL.

The CDR3 is CSAEDRGSTYEQYF. CDR3 bases: TGCAGTGCCGAAGACAGGGGGTCCACCTACGAGCAGTACTTC. J is TRBJ2-7 and V is TRBV20-1; 9 positions agree with TRBD1. Germline V gene data show CDR1 as DFQATT and CDR2 as SNEGSKA (reference sequence). The CDR3 runs 14 residues. V gave up 6 bases and J gave up 2 bases; unmatched junction bases: 8.

This clonotype was picked up a small number of times. The chain uses TRBV4-1 and TRBJ2-3, with 9 positions matching TRBD2. The CDR3 totals 16 residues. Germline trimming cut 1 base from V and 4 bases from J; bases unmatched to any gene: 6. Germline CDR1 and CDR2: MGHRA and YSYEKL. CDR3 in DNA: TGCGCCAGCAGCCAAGGTTTTAGCGGGAGCGCAGATACGCAGTATTTT. Amino acids: CASSQGFSGSADTQYF.

V gene TRBV7-2 combines with J gene TRBJ2-7; no clear D gene. Trimming took off 5 bases at V and 4 bases at J, with 18 bases between the two ends. CDR1 is SGHTA, CDR2 FQGNSA, per germline. The CDR3 is 15 residues long. CDR3 loop: CASSKDPGPAYEQYF. CDR3 nucleotides: TGTGCCAGCAGCAAAGACCCGGGCCCCGCTTACGAGCAGTACTTC.

The chain has TRBV29-1 and TRBJ1-4; D unclear. The germline gives CDR1 SQVTM, CDR2 ANQGSEA. The CDR3 runs to 12 residues. Trimming removed 7 bases at V and 8 bases at J, with 14 bases between. The CDR3 DNA is TGCAGCGGAGCGGAGTTGGGGGAAAAACTGTTTTTT. It yields the protein CSGAELGEKLFF.

This clonotype has just a few counts. The chain couples TRBV7-9 to TRBJ1-1; no clear D gene. Deletions cut 2 bases from V and 2 bases from J, with 6 bases between. Germline V gene data show CDR1 as SEHNR and CDR2 as FQNEAQ (reference sequence). This CDR3 spans 13 amino acids. The CDR3 reads CASSLSRNTEAFF. CDR3 bases: TGTGCCAGCAGCTTATCCAGAAACACTGAAGCTTTCTTT.

This clonotype came up a few times. The chain is built from TRBV28 and TRBJ2-1, with 10 nucleotides matching TRBD2. Per the germline V gene, CDR1 is MDHEN and CDR2 is SYDVKM. The CDR3 totals 15 residues. Trimming at V came to 6 bases and at J to 6 bases, leaving 8 bases not matched to a gene. CDR3 in amino acids: CASRFLAGVVNEQFF. As DNA, the CDR3 is TGTGCCAGCAGATTCCTAGCGGGAGTCGTCAATGAGCAGTTCTTC.

The chain employs TRBV6-6 and TRBJ2-7; D gene unclear. The ends were cut back, 5 bases at V and 0 bases at J, with 11 bases in the middle. The CDR3 is made up of 14 amino acids. CDR1 MNHNY and CDR2 SVGAGI come from the germline V gene (reference sequence). This chain's CDR3 is CASSAGRSSYEQYF. In DNA, the CDR3 is TGTGCCAGCAGTGCCGGACGAAGCTCCTACGAGCAGTACTTC.

This clonotype appeared many times. This rearrangement joins TRBV19 to TRBJ2-1, with 8 bases fitting TRBD2. The J segment lost 10 bases and the V segment lost 3 bases, leaving 5 bases of the junction unmatched. CDR1 and CDR2 from the germline V gene are LNHDA and SQIVND (reference sequence). The CDR3 totals 13 residues. CDR3 bases: TGTGCCAGTAGTATCGGGACTAGTGAGGAGCAGTTCTTC. Translating it yields CASSIGTSEEQFF.

This clonotype has just a few counts. The V call is TRBV28, the J call TRBJ1-6; weak D call: TRBD1 (6 bases). The germline CDR1 and CDR2 sequences are MDHEN and SYDVKM. There are 14 residues in the CDR3. V shed 3 bases and J shed 9 bases, with 12 bases lying between them. The CDR3 nucleotides read TGTGCCAGCAGTTTCAGGGGTATAGCTTCACCCCTCCACTTT. Translating gives CASSFRGIASPLHF.

V usage is TRBV11-2 and J usage is TRBJ1-1; D uncertain. CDR3 size: 13 residues. CDR1 and CDR2 from the germline V gene are SGHAT and FQNNGV. V shed 4 bases and J shed 4 bases, with 10 bases lying between them. CDR3 DNA: TGTGCCAGCAGCTCTAAGCGGAGCACTGAAGCTTTCTTT. Its protein product is CASSSKRSTEAFF.

The sample holds many counts of this clonotype. The V gene is TRBV20-1, the J gene TRBJ1-1; D unclear. The germline V and J ends were trimmed by 3 bases and 1 base, with 15 bases remaining between them. The CDR3 length is 15 residues. In germline, CDR1 is DFQATT, CDR2 SNEGSKA (reference sequence). The CDR3 coding sequence is TGCAGTGCTAGTCAGGCGGTGGTTACGAACACTGAAGCTTTCTTT. Its protein is CSASQAVVTNTEAFF.

Details on this clonotype: This may arise from a read error, as a much more abundant clone is one base away. For the CDR3, the DNA is TGTGCCAGCGGTTATGACAGGGTCAGGGAGCAGTACTTC. Protein product: CASGYDRVREQYF. The V call is TRBV6-5, the J call TRBJ2-7, with 7 bases that match TRBD1. CDR3 length: 13 amino acids. Germline CDR1 reads MNHEY; CDR2 reads SVGAGI.

The chain couples TRBV6-5 to TRBJ2-5, with D hard to call. Between the trimmed V and J ends, which lost 2 bases and 6 bases, there was a span of 7 bases. The CDR3 loop spans 12 amino acids. The germline gives CDR1 MNHEY, CDR2 SVGAGI. The CDR3 bases are TGTGCCAGCAGTTACGACCATAAGACCCAGTACTTC. It yields the protein CASSYDHKTQYF.

This sequence joins TRBV6-2 or TRBV6-3 and TRBJ2-3, with D possibly being TRBD1 (6 bases). The CDR3 covers 15 residues. The germline V gene has CDR1 MNHEY and CDR2 SVGEGT. The ends were cut back, 6 bases at V and 6 bases at J, with 19 bases in the middle. The chain's CDR3 is CASREQGVNLDTQYF. CDR3 in DNA: TGTGCCAGCAGGGAACAGGGAGTCAACCTCGATACGCAGTATTTT.

This clonotype was counted ten times or more. This chain connects TRBV4-3 to TRBJ2-7; tentatively, D is TRBD2 (6 bases). The germline V gene encodes CDR1 LGHNA and CDR2 YSLEER. Trimming took 3 bases from V and 6 from J, leaving 12 bases between them. The CDR3 loop spans 13 amino acids. The CDR3 loop is CASSQDGGGEQYF. The CDR3 coding sequence is TGCGCCAGCAGCCAGGACGGGGGAGGCGAGCAGTACTTC.

This clonotype has ten or more counts. The chain uses TRBV21-1 and TRBJ1-5; the D call in the table, TRBD1, was not verified against the DNA. TRBV21-1 is listed as a pseudogene. The CDR3 is 14 residues long. CDR3 region: CASSGQGRGQPQHF. The CDR3 coding sequence is TGTGCCAGCAGCGGACAGGGGCGAGGGCAGCCCCAGCATTTT.

The table lists this clonotype with many counts. The V and J genes are TRBV4-3 and TRBJ2-7; 11 positions agree with TRBD2. The CDR3 sequence is 15 residues long. V was pared by 4 bases and J by 1 base, with 3 bases of the junction left unmatched. From germline, CDR1 is LGHNA and CDR2 YSLEER. The CDR3 loop is CASSPGLAGSYEQYF. For the CDR3, the DNA is TGCGCCAGCAGCCCTGGACTAGCGGGTTCCTACGAGCAGTACTTC.